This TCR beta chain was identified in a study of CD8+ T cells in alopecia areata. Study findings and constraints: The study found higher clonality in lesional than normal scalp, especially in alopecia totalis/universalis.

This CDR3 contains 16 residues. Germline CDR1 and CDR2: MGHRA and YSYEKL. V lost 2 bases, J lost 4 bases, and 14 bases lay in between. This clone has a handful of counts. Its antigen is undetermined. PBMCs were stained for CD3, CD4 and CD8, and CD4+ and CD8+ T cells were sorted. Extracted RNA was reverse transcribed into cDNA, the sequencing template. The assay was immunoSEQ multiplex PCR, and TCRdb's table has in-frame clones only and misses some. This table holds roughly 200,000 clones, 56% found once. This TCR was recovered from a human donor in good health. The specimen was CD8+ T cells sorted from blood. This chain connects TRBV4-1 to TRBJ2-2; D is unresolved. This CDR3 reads CASSQQSAPGTGELFF. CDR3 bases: TGCGCCAGCAGCCAACAGTCAGCTCCGGGCACCGGGGAGCTGTTTTTT.